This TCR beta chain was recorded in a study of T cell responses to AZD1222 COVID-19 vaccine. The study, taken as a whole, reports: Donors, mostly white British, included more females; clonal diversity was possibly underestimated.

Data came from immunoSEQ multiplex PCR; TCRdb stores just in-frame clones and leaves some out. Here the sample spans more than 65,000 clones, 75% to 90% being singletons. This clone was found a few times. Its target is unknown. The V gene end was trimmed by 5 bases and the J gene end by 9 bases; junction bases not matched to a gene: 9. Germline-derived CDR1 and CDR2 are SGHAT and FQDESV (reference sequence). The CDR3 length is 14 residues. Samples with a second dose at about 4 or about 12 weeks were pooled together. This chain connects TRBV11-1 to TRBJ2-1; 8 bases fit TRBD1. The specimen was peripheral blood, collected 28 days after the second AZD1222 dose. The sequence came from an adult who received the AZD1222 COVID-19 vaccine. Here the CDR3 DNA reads TGTGCCAGCAGCCTCTTGACAGGGGTGGGTGAGCAGTTCTTC. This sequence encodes CASSLLTGVGEQFF. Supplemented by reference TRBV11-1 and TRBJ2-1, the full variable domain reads EAEVAQSPRYKITEKSQAVAFWCDPISGHATLYWYRQILGQGPELLVQFQDESVVDDSQLPKDRFSAERLKGVDSTLKIQPAELGDSAMYLCASSLLTGVGEQFFGPGTRLTVL.